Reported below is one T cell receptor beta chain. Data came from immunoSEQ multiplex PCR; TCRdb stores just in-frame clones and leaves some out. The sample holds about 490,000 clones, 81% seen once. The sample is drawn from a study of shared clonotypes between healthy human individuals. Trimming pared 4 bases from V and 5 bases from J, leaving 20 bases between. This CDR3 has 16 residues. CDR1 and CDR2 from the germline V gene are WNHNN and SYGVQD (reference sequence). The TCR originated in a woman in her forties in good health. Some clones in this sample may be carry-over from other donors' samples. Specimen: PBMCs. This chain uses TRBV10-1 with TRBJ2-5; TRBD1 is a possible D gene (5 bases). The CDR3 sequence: CASSGDPKGLLETQYF. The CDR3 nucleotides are TGCGCCAGCAGTGGAGATCCGAAGGGGCTCTTGGAGACCCAGTACTTC.